This T cell receptor beta chain was identified during a study of response to subunit inactivated influenza vaccine. TCRdb analysed the RT-PCR reads with MiXCR anew, one entry per CDR3 protein. Among 450,000 to 500,000 distinct CDR3 sequences listed, 9.5% to 13% were seen once. This clonotype occurred many times. CDR3 size: 15 residues. With 7 bases clipped from V and 5 bases from J, the junction kept 11 bases outside the gene matches. Per the germline V gene, CDR1 is SQVTM and CDR2 is ANQGSEA. The V gene is TRBV29-1, the J gene TRBJ1-6; 7 bases agree with TRBD1. This receptor was taken from a man aged 45-60 years who received an inactivated influenza vaccine. The sample was PBMCs from blood, taken 45 days after vaccination. The CDR3 protein is CSAHSGQGDNSPLHF. In DNA, the CDR3 is TGCAGCGCCCACAGCGGTCAGGGGGATAATTCACCCCTCCACTTT.